This TCR beta chain was obtained from a study of blood T cell repertoires in COVID-19. CDR1 and CDR2 (germline): SGHTA, FQGNSA. The CDR3 loop spans 15 amino acids. The junction had 2 bases not matched to a gene; V was cut back by 0 bases and J by 1 base. Only in-frame clones appear in the TCRdb table, and some are missing; sequencing was by immunoSEQ multiplex PCR. The sample consists of under 250,000 clones, 65% to 85% of them appearing once. This sequence was found in an elderly woman with acute or convalescent COVID-19. The chain joins TRBV7-2 to TRBJ1-1; 7 bases fit TRBD1. The sample was peripheral blood. The CDR3 reads CASSLAGTENTEAFF. The DNA of the CDR3 is TGTGCCAGCAGCTTAGCCGGGACAGAGAACACTGAAGCTTTCTTT. Combining the CDR3 with reference TRBV7-2 and TRBJ1-1 gives the whole variable domain GAGVSQSPSNKVTEKGKDVELRCDPISGHTALYWYRQSLGQGLEFLIYFQGNSAPDKSGLPSDRFSAERTGGSVSTLTIQRTQQEDSAVYLCASSLAGTENTEAFFGQGTRLTVV.